What follows describes a single T cell receptor (beta chain). Its specificity is unknown. The data are from a study of T cell repertoires in cytomegalovirus infection. One entry per CDR3 protein results from TCRdb running MiXCR on the reads. The sample carries around 900,000 distinct CDR3 sequences, around 32% recorded once. The CDR3 consists of 14 residues. V was shortened by 1 base and J by 5 bases, with 11 bases between the two germline ends. Germline CDR1 MGHRA, CDR2 YSYEKL. This material consisted of cultured CD8+ T cells from PBMCs, taken from culture after CMV antigen stimulation. The TCR originated in a human donor in good health (CMV status not recorded). Some clones in this sample may be carry-over from other donors' samples. The chain recombines TRBV4-1 with TRBJ1-1, with unresolved D. The CDR3 DNA reads TGCGCCAGCAGCCAAGTCGTGGGTCGGACTGAAGCTTTCTTT. This encodes CASSQVVGRTEAFF.